A single sample gave rise to the 21 T cell receptor beta chains below, sequenced in a study of CD8 T cells in ankylosing spondylitis. Using its own MiXCR run on the 5' RACE reads, TCRdb lists one record per CDR3 protein. The repertoire holds about 360,000 distinct CDR3 sequences, with roughly 14% as singletons. Sequenced material: blood, either unsorted or a sorted T cell fraction (not recorded which). Source of these receptors: a male donor with ankylosing spondylitis or in good health (not recorded which).

The chain uses TRBV20-1 and TRBJ2-3, with 9 nucleotides matching TRBD2. The germline V gene has CDR1 DFQATT and CDR2 SNEGSKA (reference sequence). After removal of 5 bases from V and 7 bases from J, the junction contained 16 bases not matched to a gene. CDR3 length: 16 amino acids. DNA of the CDR3: TGCAGTGCTGGCCCCCTGAGGCGGGGGGGCCGGTATACGCAGTATTTT. Protein: CSAGPLRRGGRYTQYF.

This clonotype has a handful of counts. The chain recombines TRBV12-3 or TRBV12-4 with TRBJ1-6; no clear D gene. The CDR3 length is 16 residues. V lost 1 base to trimming and J lost 4 bases, with 11 bases between them. In DNA form, the CDR3 reads TGTGCCAGCAGTTTAGTGGGAGGTGGATATAATTCACCCCTCCACTTT. This gives the protein CASSLVGGGYNSPLHF.

The chain employs TRBV18 and TRBJ2-7, with D possibly matching TRBD1 (5 bases). Trimming left V 2 bases short and J 5 bases short, with 13 bases between. The CDR3 consists of 14 residues. Germline V lookup: CDR1 KGHSH, CDR2 LQKENI. This CDR3 reads CASSPSGFGHEQYF. CDR3 sequence (DNA): TGTGCCAGCTCACCATCAGGGTTCGGGCACGAGCAGTACTTC.

V usage is TRBV12-3 or TRBV12-4 and J usage is TRBJ2-1; D is undetermined. V was cut by 6 bases and J by 9 bases, with 9 bases left in between. The CDR3 is 11 amino acids. In DNA form, the CDR3 reads TGTGCCAGCAGCCCCTCGGCTGAGCAGTTCTTC. Translated: CASSPSAEQFF.

Only a few counts were recorded for this clonotype. The V call is TRBV5-1, the J call TRBJ2-5; D not certain. CDR1 SGHRS and CDR2 YFSETQ come from the germline V gene. This CDR3 has 14 amino acids. The V gene lost 4 bases and the J gene lost 6 bases, with 16 bases spanning the gap. The CDR3 DNA sequence: TGCGCCAGCAGCGAGTTCGCCACGAAGAAGACCCAGTACTTC. Its protein product is CASSEFATKKTQYF.

This clonotype has just a few counts. The CDR3: CASSSRGQSRETQYF. CDR3 nucleotides: TGTGCCAGCAGCTCCCGGGGCCAAAGTCGGGAGACCCAGTACTTC. The rearrangement links TRBV11-2 to TRBJ2-5; D possibly matches TRBD1 or TRBD2 (5 bases each). Trimming left V 4 bases short and J 5 bases short, with 17 bases between. Germline loops: CDR1 SGHAT, CDR2 FQNNGV. The CDR3 has 15 residues.

This clonotype was observed a handful of times. The chain has TRBV6-1 and TRBJ1-2; tentatively, D is TRBD1 (6 bases). CDR1 MNHNS and CDR2 SASEGT come from the germline V gene. V gave up 6 bases and J gave up 8 bases, with 16 bases separating them. This CDR3 region has 13 residues. CDR3 bases: TGTGCCAGCAGAGTGGGACACAAGGGGGGCTACACCTTC. Protein: CASRVGHKGGYTF.

The chain is built from TRBV12-3 or TRBV12-4 and TRBJ2-5, with D perhaps TRBD1 or TRBD2 (5 bases each). Trimming left V 5 bases short and J 4 bases short, with 14 bases between. The CDR3 totals 14 residues. CDR3 sequence: CASSPVGVRETQYF. The DNA of the CDR3 is TGTGCCAGCAGTCCGGTGGGGGTTAGAGAGACCCAGTACTTC.

The chain carries TRBV11-2 and TRBJ1-1; 7 positions agree with TRBD1. V gave up 2 bases and J gave up 3 bases; unmatched junction bases: 6. This CDR3 spans 15 amino acids. Germline-derived CDR1 and CDR2 are SGHAT and FQNNGV. The CDR3 sequence: CASSLRGQADTEAFF. Here the CDR3 DNA reads TGTGCCAGCAGCTTAAGGGGGCAGGCGGACACTGAAGCTTTCTTT.

V and J are TRBV5-1 and TRBJ1-2; D gene ambiguous. Trimming pared 0 bases from V and 6 bases from J, leaving 12 bases between. The CDR3 extends over 14 amino acids. Germline CDR1 SGHRS, CDR2 YFSETQ. The CDR3 nucleotides are TGCGCCAGCAGCTTGGAAGGAGGCCGAAATGGCTACACCTTC. Translated, it gives CASSLEGGRNGYTF. Together with reference TRBV5-1 and TRBJ1-2, the CDR3 gives the full variable domain: KAGVTQTPRYLIKTRGQQVTLSCSPISGHRSVSWYQQTPGQGLQFLFEYFSETQRNKGNFPGRFSGRQFSNSRSEMNVSTLELGDSALYLCASSLEGGRNGYTFGSGTRLTVV.

Of note for this clonotype: Its ends do not fully match the called genes, so a read error is possible. The chain joins TRBV11-2 to TRBJ2-7; no clear D gene. Germline CDR1 SGHAT, CDR2 FQNNGV. There are 14 residues in the CDR3. The CDR3 loop reads CASSFTISSHEQYF. DNA of the CDR3: TGTGCCAGCAGCTTTACCATATCCTCCCACGAGCAGTACTTC.

There are a few counts of this clonotype. The chain carries TRBV20-1 and TRBJ2-3; unclear D gene. Trimming took off 3 bases at V and 1 base at J, with 11 bases between the two ends. Germline values: CDR1 DFQATT, CDR2 SNEGSKA (reference sequence). The CDR3 contains 14 residues. CDR3 sequence (DNA): TGCAGTGCTAGCGGCCCCCACGGCACAGATACGCAGTATTTT. Its translation: CSASGPHGTDTQYF.

In this sample, this clonotype turned up many times. The rearrangement joins TRBV29-1 to TRBJ1-2, with 9 bases that match TRBD1. Unmatched junction bases numbered 7, after V lost 4 bases and J lost 1 base. CDR3 length: 15 residues. Germline loops: CDR1 SQVTM, CDR2 ANQGSEA. This chain's CDR3 is CSVAGTGTNNYGYTF. The DNA of the CDR3 is TGCAGCGTTGCCGGGACAGGGACGAATAACTATGGCTACACCTTC.

The V and J genes are TRBV29-1 and TRBJ2-7; 7 bases agree with TRBD1. After removal of 2 bases from V and 5 bases from J, the junction contained 3 bases not matched to a gene. CDR3 length: 12 residues. Per germline, CDR1 SQVTM and CDR2 ANQGSEA. Written as DNA, the CDR3 is TGCAGCGTTGAAAAGACAGGGAACGAGCAGTACTTC. This translates into CSVEKTGNEQYF.

There are many counts of this clonotype. The gene calls are TRBV2 and TRBJ2-7; D perhaps matches TRBD1 (6 bases). The germline CDR1 and CDR2 sequences are SNHLY and FYNNEI. CDR3 length: 16 residues. With 6 bases removed from V and 3 bases from J, the gap between germline ends came to 21 bases. In DNA form, the CDR3 reads TGTGCCAGCAGGCCCTGGGGGCCGGGGCTTATCTACGAGCAGTACTTC. Amino acids: CASRPWGPGLIYEQYF.

This clonotype was counted between two and nine times. The rearrangement links TRBV3-1 to TRBJ2-7, with 10 bases identical to TRBD2. The CDR3 is 17 amino acids. Germline CDR1 LGHDT, CDR2 YNNKEL (reference sequence). V lost 3 bases and J lost 3; bases outside the gene matches: 11. In DNA, the CDR3 is TGTGCCAGCAGCCAGGCGCTAGCGGGAGCCTTTGGCTACGAGCAGTACTTC. This codes for CASSQALAGAFGYEQYF.

This chain uses TRBV10-3 with TRBJ1-4, with TRBD1 identical over 8 bases. The CDR3 runs to 15 residues. Germline V gene lookup returns CDR1 ENHRY and CDR2 SYGVKD. The V segment lost 4 bases and the J segment 8 bases; nucleotides outside the gene matches: 9. CDR3 sequence: CAISADRGSVEKLFF. DNA for the CDR3: TGTGCCATCAGTGCCGACAGGGGATCGGTCGAAAAACTGTTTTTT.

The V call is TRBV4-1, the J call TRBJ2-2; D gene ambiguous. Germline CDR1 is MGHRA and CDR2 is YSYEKL. Trimming pared 7 bases from V and 0 bases from J, leaving 9 bases between. The CDR3 loop spans 14 amino acids. The CDR3 spells CASIPTPNTGELFF. The DNA for the CDR3 is TGCGCCAGCATCCCAACTCCGAACACCGGGGAGCTGTTTTTT.

This clonotype has a handful of counts. This chain uses TRBV7-2 with TRBJ2-7, with TRBD2 matching over 10 bases. Germline-derived CDR1 and CDR2 are SGHTA and FQGNSA. V lost 2 bases to trimming and J lost 3 bases; unmatched junction nucleotides: 7. The CDR3 extends over 16 amino acids. The CDR3 sequence is CASSLSVLAGLYEQYF. The DNA of the CDR3 is TGTGCCAGCAGCTTATCAGTACTAGCGGGACTCTACGAGCAGTACTTC. Filled out from reference TRBV7-2 and TRBJ2-7, the complete variable domain reads GAGVSQSPSNKVTEKGKDVELRCDPISGHTALYWYRQSLGQGLEFLIYFQGNSAPDKSGLPSDRFSAERTGGSVSTLTIQRTQQEDSAVYLCASSLSVLAGLYEQYFGPGTRLTVT.

V usage is TRBV20-1 and J usage is TRBJ2-3, with D uncertain. The germline gives CDR1 DFQATT, CDR2 SNEGSKA (reference sequence). Trimming took 6 bases from V and 4 from J, leaving 8 bases between them. The CDR3 runs to 11 residues. In nucleotides, the CDR3 is TGCAGTGCCGGAATAGCAGATACGCAGTATTTT. Residues: CSAGIADTQYF.

Details on this clonotype: A much larger clone lies a single base off, so this may be a read error. The V gene is TRBV5-6, the J gene TRBJ1-6; D not resolved. Trimming took off 4 bases at V and 9 bases at J, with 11 bases between the two ends. CDR1 is SGHDT, CDR2 YYEEEE, per germline. The CDR3 covers 13 residues. This chain's CDR3 is CASSVRGSSPLHF. The CDR3 nucleotides read TGTGCCAGCAGCGTCCGTGGTAGTTCACCCCTCCACTTT.